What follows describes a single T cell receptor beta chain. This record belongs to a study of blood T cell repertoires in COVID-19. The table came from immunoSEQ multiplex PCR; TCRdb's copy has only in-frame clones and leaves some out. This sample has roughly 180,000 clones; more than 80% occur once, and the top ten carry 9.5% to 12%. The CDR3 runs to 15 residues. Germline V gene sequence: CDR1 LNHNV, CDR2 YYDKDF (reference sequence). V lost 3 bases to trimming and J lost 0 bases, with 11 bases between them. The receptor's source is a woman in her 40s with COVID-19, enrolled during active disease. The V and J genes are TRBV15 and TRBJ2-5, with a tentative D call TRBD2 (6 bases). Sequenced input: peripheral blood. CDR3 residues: CATSSLRDYQETQYF. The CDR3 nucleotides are TGTGCCACCAGCAGCCTCAGGGACTACCAAGAGACCCAGTACTTC.